This entry features one TCR beta chain sequence. Its antigen is not identified. These data are taken from a study of radiotherapy plus CTLA-4 blockade in lung cancer. The wider study: Disease control was present in more than 30% of patients, and objective responses in approximately 19%. Study-wide results and caveats: After radiotherapy and ipilimumab, tumor-derived clones expanded in peripheral blood.

Method: immunoSEQ multiplex PCR; TCRdb's copy keeps in-frame clones and lacks some. The table includes 81,000 or so clones, around 83% detected once. Treatment of patients with chemo-refractory metastatic non-small-cell lung cancer consisted of focal radiation plus CTLA-4 blockade with ipilimumab. This CDR3 has 15 amino acids. The germline V gene has CDR1 SGDLS and CDR2 YYNGEE. After removal of 4 bases from V and 5 bases from J, the junction contained 8 bases not matched to a gene. The gene calls are TRBV9 and TRBJ1-1; 10 positions agree with TRBD1. The sequence derives from a human donor with non-small cell lung cancer that progressed on radiotherapy plus ipilimumab. Sample: peripheral blood, taken from a patient treated with radiotherapy plus ipilimumab. The CDR3 sequence: CASSRRQGALTEAFF. The CDR3 nucleotides are TGTGCCAGCAGCCGCCGACAGGGGGCTTTAACTGAAGCTTTCTTT.